This T cell receptor (beta chain) was sequenced in a study of T cell responses to AZD1222 COVID-19 vaccine. Study-wide findings and caveats: Repertoire sampling occurred only after the peak T cell response. Unmutated variant regions reportedly attract nearly half of all spike-specific TCRs. Clonal diversity may have been underestimated, and the donors were mostly white British, with more females than males. Increases in Spike-specific TCR breadth and depth were seen after two AZD1222 doses.

The repertoire was sequenced with immunoSEQ multiplex PCR; TCRdb's copy has only in-frame clones and lacks some. The table includes 130,000 to 150,000 clones, about 92% detected once. The V end lost 4 bases, the J end lost 2 bases, and 10 bases lay between the germline ends. The germline CDR1 and CDR2 sequences are SGHRS and YFSETQ. This CDR3 has 15 amino acids. Remarks on this clone: Its antigen is currently unknown.

The V and J genes are TRBV5-1 and TRBJ2-6; tentatively, D is TRBD1 or TRBD2 (5 bases each). The source is an adult in good health. Sequenced material: peripheral blood, taken on day 0 of AZD1222 vaccination. CDR3 DNA sequence: TGCGCCAGCAGCCCGAGGGGCCCTGGGGCCAACGTCCTGACTTTC. As protein: CASSPRGPGANVLTF.